This T cell receptor (beta chain) was profiled in a study of kidney transplant recipient with SARS-CoV-2 infection (dated by TCRdb to the early 2020s). Including cysteine and phenylalanine, the CDR3 has 16 amino acids. Here the CDR3 DNA is all that survives: 48 bases in frame from base 1. The germline V gene (reference sequence) sets CDR1 to SGHNT and CDR2 to YYREEE. Between the V and J ends, shortened by 3 bases and 4 bases respectively, the junction contains 17 bases. This clonotype was counted at least ten times. What antigen it recognizes has not been identified. Base qualities are not provided; no much larger clone lies one nucleotide away. The reads were generated on an Illumina MiSeq. Profiling of the peripheral T cell repertoire targeted human TCRbeta genes. The authors' pipeline ran thus. Differential clonotype abundance was tested with beta-binomial modelling to account for variability over time. Expanded clonotypes were screened against the ImmuneCODE reference database of SARS-CoV-2-associated TCRs and were mapped to viral genome regions. Additional repertoire analyses were carried out for TRBV gene usage, CDR3 length, CDR3 amino acid overlap between time points, clonotype abundance distributions and Jaccard similarity. The public reads were reanalyzed by TCRdb: fastp trimming at Q25, MiXCR alignment, in-frame beta chains only. Rows are combined by CDR3 protein, so each entry shows the most common genes and DNA. These V and J calls derive from TCRdb rather than the authors' analysis. Across this sample there are approximately 250,000 distinct CDR3 sequences, with roughly 26% seen only once. The ten most abundant clones make up roughly 7% of the sample.

This sample's time point label indicates: pre-pandemic baseline sample and day 111 after first positive SARS-CoV-2 test. This material consisted of a blood sample, taken at baseline and on roughly day 110 from a kidney transplant recipient. The TCR sequence derives from a male patient aged 25-45 years who had COVID-19 and was a kidney transplant recipient. After a transplant, some T cells may have been passed on by the graft donor. The rearrangement joined TRBV5-4 to TRBJ1-3, with no reliable assignment of the D segment. The sequenced DNA is TGTGCCAGCAGCTCCTCGGCTGAAGGGCTCGGAAACACCATATATTTT. Its protein product is CASSSSAEGLGNTIYF.